The entry that follows covers one T cell receptor (beta chain) sequence. This record belongs to a study of shared clonotypes between healthy human individuals. This table comes from immunoSEQ multiplex PCR, and its TCRdb copy is limited to in-frame clones, with some not included. The table lists 1,500,000 or so clones, around 97% of them singletons. CDR3 length: 16 residues. The V gene end was trimmed by 4 bases and the J gene end by 5 bases; junction bases not matched to a gene: 5. Germline CDR1 is KGHSH and CDR2 is LQKENI. The clonotype originates from a man younger than 45 in good health. The chain uses TRBV18 and TRBJ2-1; 13 positions agree with TRBD2. The sequencing sample was made of naive CD4+ T cells sorted from blood. The subset is: CD45RA+ positively selected. The CDR3: CASSHGLAGAHNEQFF. The CDR3 DNA sequence: TGTGCCAGCTCACATGGACTAGCGGGAGCGCACAATGAGCAGTTCTTC.